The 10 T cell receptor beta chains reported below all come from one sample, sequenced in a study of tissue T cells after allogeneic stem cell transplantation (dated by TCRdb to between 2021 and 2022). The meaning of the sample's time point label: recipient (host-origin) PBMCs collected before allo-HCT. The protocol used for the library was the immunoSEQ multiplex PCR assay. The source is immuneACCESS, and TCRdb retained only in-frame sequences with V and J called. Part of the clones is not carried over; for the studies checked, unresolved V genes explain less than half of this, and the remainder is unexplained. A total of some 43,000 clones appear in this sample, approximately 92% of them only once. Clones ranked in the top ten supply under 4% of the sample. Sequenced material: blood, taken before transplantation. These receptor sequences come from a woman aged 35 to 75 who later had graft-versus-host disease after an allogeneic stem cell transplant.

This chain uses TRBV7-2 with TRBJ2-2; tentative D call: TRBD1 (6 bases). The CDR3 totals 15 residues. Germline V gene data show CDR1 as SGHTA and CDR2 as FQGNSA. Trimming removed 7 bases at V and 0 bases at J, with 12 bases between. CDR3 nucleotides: TGTGCCAGCACCCAGGGGAACCCGAACACCGGGGAGCTGTTTTTT. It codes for CASTQGNPNTGELFF. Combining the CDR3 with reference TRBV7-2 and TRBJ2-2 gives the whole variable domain GAGVSQSPSNKVTEKGKDVELRCDPISGHTALYWYRQSLGQGLEFLIYFQGNSAPDKSGLPSDRFSAERTGGSVSTLTIQRTQQEDSAVYLCASTQGNPNTGELFFGEGSRLTVL.

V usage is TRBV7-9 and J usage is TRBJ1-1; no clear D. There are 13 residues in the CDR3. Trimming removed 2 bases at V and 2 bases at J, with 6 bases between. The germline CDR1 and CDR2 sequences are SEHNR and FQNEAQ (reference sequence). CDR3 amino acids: CASSLSGNTEAFF. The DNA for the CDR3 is TGTGCCAGCAGCTTATCCGGCAACACTGAAGCTTTCTTT.

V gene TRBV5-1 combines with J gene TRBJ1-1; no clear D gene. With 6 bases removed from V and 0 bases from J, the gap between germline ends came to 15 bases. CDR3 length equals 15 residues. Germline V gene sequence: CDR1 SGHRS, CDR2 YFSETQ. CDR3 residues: CASKRELPLNTEAFF. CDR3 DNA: TGCGCCAGCAAAAGGGAACTGCCGCTGAACACTGAAGCTTTCTTT.

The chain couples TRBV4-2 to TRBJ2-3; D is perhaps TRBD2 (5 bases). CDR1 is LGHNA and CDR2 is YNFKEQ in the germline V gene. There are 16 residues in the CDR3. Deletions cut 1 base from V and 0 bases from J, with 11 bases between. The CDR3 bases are TGTGCCAGCAGCCAAGTCCAAGCGGAAAGCACAGATACGCAGTATTTT. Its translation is CASSQVQAESTDTQYF.

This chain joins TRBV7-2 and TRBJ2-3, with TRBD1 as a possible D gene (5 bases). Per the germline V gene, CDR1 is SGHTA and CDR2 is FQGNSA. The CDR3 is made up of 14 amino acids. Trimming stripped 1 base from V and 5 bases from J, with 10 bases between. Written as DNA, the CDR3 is TGTGCCAGCAGCTTAGGGGGCCCTCTAGATACGCAGTATTTT. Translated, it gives CASSLGGPLDTQYF.

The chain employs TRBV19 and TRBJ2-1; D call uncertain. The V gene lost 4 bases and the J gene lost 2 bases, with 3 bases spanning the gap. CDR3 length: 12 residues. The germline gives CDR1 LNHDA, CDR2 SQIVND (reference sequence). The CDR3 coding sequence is TGTGCCAGTAGTAAGACCTACAATGAGCAGTTCTTC. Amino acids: CASSKTYNEQFF. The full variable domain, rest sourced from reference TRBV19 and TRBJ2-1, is DGGITQSPKYLFRKEGQNVTLSCEQNLNHDAMYWYRQDPGQGLRLIYYSQIVNDFQKGDIAEGYSVSREKKESFPLTVTSAQKNPTAFYLCASSKTYNEQFFGPGTRLTVL.

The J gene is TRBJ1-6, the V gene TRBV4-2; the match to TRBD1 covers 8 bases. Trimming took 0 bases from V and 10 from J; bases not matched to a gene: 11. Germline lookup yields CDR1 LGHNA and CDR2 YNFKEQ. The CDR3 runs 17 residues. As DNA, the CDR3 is TGTGCCAGCAGCCAAGAGGGGGCAGGGGGCTCAGAGTCACCCCTCCACTTT. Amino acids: CASSQEGAGGSESPLHF.

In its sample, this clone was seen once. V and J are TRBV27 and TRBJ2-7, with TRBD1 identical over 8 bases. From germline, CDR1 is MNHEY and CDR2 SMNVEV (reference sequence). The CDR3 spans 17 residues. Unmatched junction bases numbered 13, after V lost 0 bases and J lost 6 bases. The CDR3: CASSLSYGADRASEQYF. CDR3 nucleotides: TGTGCCAGCAGTTTATCGTACGGTGCGGACAGGGCCTCCGAGCAGTACTTC.

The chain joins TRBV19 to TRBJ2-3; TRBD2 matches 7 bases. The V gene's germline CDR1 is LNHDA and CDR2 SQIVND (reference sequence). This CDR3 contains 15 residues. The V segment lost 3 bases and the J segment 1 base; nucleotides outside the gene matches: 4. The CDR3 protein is CASSIGGSGTDTQYF. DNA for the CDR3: TGTGCCAGTAGTATCGGGGGGAGCGGCACAGATACGCAGTATTTT.

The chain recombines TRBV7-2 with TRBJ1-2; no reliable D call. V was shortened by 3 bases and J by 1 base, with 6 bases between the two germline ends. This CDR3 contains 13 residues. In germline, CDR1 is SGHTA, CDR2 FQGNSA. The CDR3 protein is CASSFGVNYGYTF. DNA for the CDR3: TGTGCCAGCAGCTTCGGGGTTAACTATGGCTACACCTTC.